This TCR beta chain was found in a study of tumor and adjacent non-tumor tissue in lung cancer (dated by TCRdb to 2016 to 2019). Background for the entire study: The cohort included some 11 adenocarcinoma, a couple of squamous cell carcinoma and 1 small cell lung cancer patients. Sequencing generated a total of more than 100 million productive TCRbeta reads, averaging roughly 4.2 million reads per sample. Among the roughly 15 patients, ages ranged from about 31 to 85 years, roughly ten were men and 5 were women, and disease was TNM stage I to III. Bulk TCRbeta repertoires were compared between lung tumor tissue and matched distant non-tumor lung tissue obtained from approximately 15 lung cancer patients. For each patient, one tumor sample and one normal lung sample were taken, giving under 35 paired specimens that underwent TCRbeta CDR3 sequencing.

Library construction relied on multiplex PCR. The reads were generated on an Illumina HiSeq 2500. Following protocols modified from ARM-PCR, the researchers constructed TCRbeta libraries through three rounds of nested PCR with primers (Table S4). PCR products of 200-500 bp were gel-excised and purified with the QIAquick gel extraction kit before sequencing. For the original study's pipeline: Trimmomatic was used to clean the reads, FLASH was used to merge the reads into complete CDR3 sequences, and MiTCR was used to assign the reads to V(D)J germline segments. Clonal diversity was computed as the inverse Simpson's index with VDJtools. A read counted as productive if the sequence was in-frame and lacked a premature stop codon. TCRdb's own reprocessing of the public reads used fastp at Q25 and MiXCR and kept productive beta chains. One record per CDR3 amino acid sequence lists the most common genes and DNA. The V and J calls shown here were made by TCRdb, not taken from the authors' results. The sample has about 76,000 distinct CDR3 sequences on record, under 70% of them singletons. Clones ranked in the top ten supply 10% to 15% of the sample.

Bulk unsorted tissue served as the source for RNA extraction, and RNA quality was assessed using a NanoDrop ND-1000 and an Agilent 2100. The donors were newly diagnosed lung cancer patients admitted for thoracic surgery in China from August to November 2014 who had not received prior chemotherapy. The study excluded patients who had received radiotherapy or chemotherapy before or who had another cancer at the same time. Surgical tissue pieces of roughly 1-2 cm3 were preserved in RNAlater solution and were kept at -80 degrees C until use. What the authors observed across the whole study: Neither the sequencing platform nor unique molecular identifiers are named or mentioned anywhere in the methods. The cohort had only about 16 patients, and the authors noted that larger samples and more detailed clinical data are needed. Tumor tissue showed significantly higher TCR diversity (inverse Simpson) than normal lung tissue, at 431.37 vs 166.20 (P = 0.0075, Mann-Whitney U test). TCR diversity was significantly higher in younger patients, and greater tumor TCR diversity was associated with shorter overall survival and shorter disease-free survival. A significantly larger cumulative share of the repertoire was made up by the top 100 clones in normal lung than in tumor tissue. Peripheral blood was not sequenced, so blood TCRbeta repertoires were not examined in the lung cancer patients of the study.

CDR1 and CDR2 are drawn from the germline V gene: SGHNT, YENEEA. There are 13 amino acids in the CDR3, from cysteine to phenylalanine inclusive. Solely the CDR3 DNA is kept, with 39 bases framed from the first base. Comment on this clonotype: It has no known antigen specificity. One end of the junction does not line up with germline, which may come from a read error.

Sequenced input: lung tumor tissue. The TCR sequence derives from a woman between 65 and 79 years old with non-small cell lung cancer. Recombination linked TRBV11-3 to TRBJ2-1; the D gene is perhaps TRBD2, from 5 matching bases. The CDR3 corresponds to CAGSPLRDNEQFF. The nucleotide sequence reads TGTGCCGGCAGCCCCCTGCGGGACAATGAGCAGTTCTTC. With the rest looked up from the reference TRBV11-3 and TRBJ2-1 genes rather than sequenced, the full variable domain is EAGVVQSPRYKIIEKKQPVAFWCNPISGHNTLYWYLQNLGQGPELLIRYENEEAVDDSQLPKDRFSAERLKGVDSTLKIQPAELGDSAVYLCAGSPLRDNEQFFGPGTRLTVL.